This passage covers 23 T cell receptor beta chains from one sample sequenced in a study of T cell responses to AZD1222 COVID-19 vaccine. This table comes from immunoSEQ multiplex PCR, and its TCRdb copy is limited to in-frame clones, with some not included. The data hold about 29,000 clones, with about 93% observed a single time. Specimen: peripheral blood, collected on day 0 of AZD1222 vaccination. The receptors come from an adult in good health.

The V call is TRBV7-8, the J call TRBJ2-7; TRBD2 matches at 7 bases. Per germline, CDR1 SGHVS and CDR2 FQNEAQ. CDR3 length equals 15 residues. V shed 5 bases, J shed 3 bases, and the junction held 10 bases outside the gene matches. The CDR3 DNA follows: TGTGCCAGCAGCCCGCTGGGGGGAGGGGACTACGAGCAGTACTTC. Its translation: CASSPLGGGDYEQYF.

The chain is built from TRBV11-3 and TRBJ1-5; the match to TRBD1 covers 8 bases. This CDR3 has 15 residues. The germline V gene encodes CDR1 SGHNT and CDR2 YENEEA. The V gene end was trimmed by 3 bases and the J gene end by 5 bases; junction bases not matched to a gene: 6. In DNA, the CDR3 is TGTGCCAGCAGCTTCCCCAGGGGGCCGGATCAGCCCCAGCATTTT. Its protein is CASSFPRGPDQPQHF.

The V and J genes are TRBV5-5 and TRBJ2-7; weak D call: TRBD2 (6 bases). Trimming pared 0 bases from V and 0 bases from J, leaving 10 bases between. This CDR3 spans 15 amino acids. CDR1 SGHKS and CDR2 YYEKEE come from the germline V gene (reference sequence). Here the CDR3 reads CASSLGGGSSYEQYF. The CDR3 coding sequence is TGTGCCAGCAGCTTGGGGGGAGGAAGCTCCTACGAGCAGTACTTC.

This chain connects TRBV5-1 to TRBJ1-4; D is unresolved. This CDR3 comprises 15 residues. In germline, CDR1 is SGHRS, CDR2 YFSETQ. Trimming took off 0 bases at V and 1 base at J, with 7 bases between the two ends. CDR3 amino acids: CASSLGAGTNEKLFF. The CDR3 DNA follows: TGCGCCAGCAGCTTGGGTGCAGGAACTAATGAAAAACTGTTTTTT.

The CDR3 sequence is CASSLRVVNEQFF. In DNA, the CDR3 is TGTGCCAGCAGCCTTCGGGTGGTCAATGAGCAGTTCTTC. The chain links TRBV27 to TRBJ2-1; D uncertain. Germline loops: CDR1 MNHEY, CDR2 SMNVEV (reference sequence). The CDR3 runs to 13 residues. Trimming removed 6 bases from V and 6 bases from J, with 12 bases in between.

The rearrangement joins TRBV6-5 to TRBJ2-3, with a weak D call TRBD1 (5 bases). V gave up 2 bases and J gave up 4 bases, with 16 bases separating them. The CDR3 length is 16 residues. Germline CDR1 reads MNHEY; CDR2 reads SVGAGI. The CDR3, as DNA: TGTGCCAGCAGTTACGGGGCCCTCACAGGACCAGATACGCAGTATTTT. Translating gives CASSYGALTGPDTQYF.

The rearrangement joins TRBV5-6 to TRBJ1-2; 11 bases are a match to TRBD1. The length of the CDR3 is 14 residues. With V trimmed by 3 bases and J by 7 bases, 5 bases remained unmatched. Germline assignment: CDR1 SGHDT and CDR2 YYEEEE. The CDR3 DNA is TGTGCCAGCAGCTGGGACAGGGGGGCTTCTGGCTACACCTTC. Its translation is CASSWDRGASGYTF.

The chain uses TRBV7-9 and TRBJ2-7, with TRBD2 identical over 8 bases. Trimming at V came to 6 bases and at J to 3 bases, leaving 4 bases not matched to a gene. CDR3 size: 13 residues. In germline, CDR1 is SEHNR, CDR2 FQNEAQ (reference sequence). DNA for the CDR3: TGTGCCAGCAGGACTAGCGCAGGCTACGAGCAGTACTTC. Amino acid sequence: CASRTSAGYEQYF.

The V gene is TRBV5-6, the J gene TRBJ1-5; TRBD1 might be the D (5 bases). Germline CDR1 is SGHDT and CDR2 is YYEEEE. V shed 4 bases and J shed 0 bases, with 14 bases lying between them. This CDR3 comprises 16 residues. The CDR3 DNA is TGTGCCAGCAGCCCCTCTACAGGCGATAGCAATCAGCCCCAGCATTTT. Encoded protein: CASSPSTGDSNQPQHF. Together with reference TRBV5-6 and TRBJ1-5, the CDR3 gives the full variable domain: DAGVTQSPTHLIKTRGQQVTLRCSPKSGHDTVSWYQQALGQGPQFIFQYYEEEERQRGNFPDRFSGHQFPNYSSELNVNALLLGDSALYLCASSPSTGDSNQPQHFGDGTRLSIL.

The chain combines TRBV3-1 (or the pseudogene TRBV3-2) with TRBJ2-2, with D perhaps matching TRBD2 (5 bases). Germline V gene lookup returns CDR1 LGHDT and CDR2 YNNKEL (reference sequence). The CDR3 length is 14 residues. Trimming took off 4 bases at V and 1 base at J, with 7 bases between the two ends. The CDR3 nucleotides read TGTGCCAGCAGCCTCGGACTGAACACCGGGGAGCTGTTTTTT. Protein sequence: CASSLGLNTGELFF.

The chain has TRBV9 and TRBJ2-1; D gene uncertain. This CDR3 contains 15 residues. The V end was cut by 0 bases, the J end by 3 bases, with 10 bases between. CDR1 is SGDLS and CDR2 is YYNGEE in the germline V gene. CDR3 protein: CASSVDSEDYNEQFF. The CDR3 nucleotides read TGTGCCAGCAGCGTAGACAGCGAAGACTACAATGAGCAGTTCTTC.

This chain connects TRBV2 to TRBJ2-1; no reliable D call. Germline CDR1 is SNHLY and CDR2 is FYNNEI. V was cut by 8 bases and J by 5 bases, with 10 bases left in between. CDR3 length: 12 residues. CDR3 protein: CASLDGNNEQFF. CDR3 DNA sequence: TGTGCCAGCTTGGACGGAAACAATGAGCAGTTCTTC.

This clone has only one observation. The chain has TRBV6-5 and TRBJ2-5; D is perhaps TRBD1 or TRBD2 (5 bases each). With 0 bases removed from V and 5 bases from J, the gap between germline ends came to 10 bases. Germline V CDR1 and CDR2: MNHEY, SVGAGI. This CDR3 region has 14 residues. This CDR3 reads CASSYSYGAETQYF. DNA for the CDR3: TGTGCCAGCAGTTACTCGTACGGGGCTGAGACCCAGTACTTC.

This sequence joins TRBV2 and TRBJ1-6, with D perhaps TRBD1 (5 bases). The V end lost 6 bases, the J end lost 7 bases, and 10 bases lay between the germline ends. The germline V gene encodes CDR1 SNHLY and CDR2 FYNNEI. The CDR3 is made up of 13 amino acids. The CDR3 spells CASREGLNSPLHF. The CDR3, as DNA: TGTGCCAGCAGGGAGGGGTTGAATTCACCCCTCCACTTT.

The rearrangement uses TRBV24-1 and TRBJ1-4, with a weak D call TRBD1 (6 bases). Germline V gene data show CDR1 as KGHDR and CDR2 as SFDVKD. Trimming pared 4 bases from V and 7 bases from J, leaving 12 bases between. The CDR3 has 14 amino acids. This CDR3 reads CATSESGGGEKLFF. In nucleotides, the CDR3 is TGTGCCACCAGTGAGTCGGGAGGGGGTGAAAAACTGTTTTTT.

The J gene is TRBJ2-6, the V gene TRBV7-2, with D possibly being TRBD1 or TRBD2 (5 bases each). This CDR3 has 14 amino acids. Trimming cost V 3 bases and J 3 bases, with 6 bases left between them. Germline CDR1 reads SGHTA; CDR2 reads FQGNSA. CDR3 in amino acids: CASSLGVGANVLTF. The CDR3 coding sequence is TGTGCCAGCAGCTTGGGGGTTGGGGCCAACGTCCTGACTTTC.

In DNA form, the CDR3 reads TGTGCCAGCAGCTTGGGACAGCTTAATGAAAAACTGTTTTTT. Translating gives CASSLGQLNEKLFF. The chain couples TRBV5-5 to TRBJ1-4; D possibly corresponds to TRBD1 (5 bases). V dropped 0 bases and J dropped 4 bases, with 7 bases sitting between them. Germline V gene data show CDR1 as SGHKS and CDR2 as YYEKEE (reference sequence). The CDR3 covers 14 residues.

The rearrangement links TRBV27 to TRBJ1-5, with a weak D call TRBD1 (6 bases). The CDR3 is made up of 16 amino acids. Germline CDR1 MNHEY, CDR2 SMNVEV (reference sequence). V lost 0 bases and J lost 3, with 12 bases in between. CDR3: CASSLSAQGFNQPQHF. The CDR3 region has the DNA TGTGCCAGCAGTTTATCGGCACAGGGCTTCAATCAGCCCCAGCATTTT.

The J gene is TRBJ1-5, the V gene TRBV18; 7 positions match TRBD1. This CDR3 region has 15 residues. V lost 4 bases, J lost 2 bases, and 5 bases stayed unmatched. Germline V gene data show CDR1 as KGHSH and CDR2 as LQKENI. The CDR3: CASSLTGIGNQPQHF. The DNA of the CDR3 is TGTGCCAGCTCACTGACAGGGATCGGCAATCAGCCCCAGCATTTT.

In its sample, this clone was seen a few times. The chain couples TRBV5-1 to TRBJ2-2; 13 nucleotides line up with TRBD2. Germline lookup yields CDR1 SGHRS and CDR2 YFSETQ. The CDR3 extends over 18 amino acids. V gave up 5 bases and J gave up 5 bases; unmatched junction bases: 12. The CDR3 nucleotides read TGCGCCAGCAGACCTGGACTAGCGGGGGAAAGTGGTACCGGGGAGCTGTTTTTT. It translates to CASRPGLAGESGTGELFF.

The chain employs TRBV12-5 and TRBJ2-1, with D hard to call. Germline V gene data show CDR1 as LGHNT and CDR2 as FRNRAP. The V gene lost 3 bases and the J gene lost 4 bases, with 4 bases spanning the gap. This CDR3 has 12 residues. Here the CDR3 reads CASGFEYNEQFF. The CDR3 DNA sequence: TGTGCTAGTGGTTTTGAGTACAATGAGCAGTTCTTC.

The count of this clone is one. This chain joins TRBV11-3 and TRBJ2-3; D is undetermined. CDR3 length equals 15 residues. Trimming shortened V by 4 bases and J by 2 bases, and 13 bases separated the two germline ends. Germline CDR1 reads SGHNT; CDR2 reads YENEEA. CDR3 in DNA: TGTGCCAGCAGCTCCGGACGGACGGACACAGATACGCAGTATTTT. It yields the protein CASSSGRTDTDTQYF. Full variable domain (outside the CDR3, taken from reference TRBV11-3 and TRBJ2-3): EAGVVQSPRYKIIEKKQPVAFWCNPISGHNTLYWYLQNLGQGPELLIRYENEEAVDDSQLPKDRFSAERLKGVDSTLKIQPAELGDSAVYLCASSSGRTDTDTQYFGPGTRLTVL.

The chain combines TRBV18 with TRBJ2-1; 9 nucleotides align to TRBD1. Germline V gene sequence: CDR1 KGHSH, CDR2 LQKENI. This CDR3 region has 15 residues. V gave up 3 bases and J gave up 5 bases; unmatched junction bases: 5. The CDR3 nucleotides read TGTGCCAGCTCACCGCGACAGGGGGTTGACAATGAGCAGTTCTTC. Translated, it gives CASSPRQGVDNEQFF.